The T cell receptor beta chain under discussion was sequenced for a study of Graves' ophthalmopathy and Graves' hyperthyroidism. Amplifying from RNA transcripts, the study obtained TCR beta CDR3 regions. The first round was an RT-PCR with HTBI primers, and the second round was a multiplex PCR. TCRdb ran MiXCR on the multiplex PCR reads and lists one entry per CDR3 protein. The sample carries about 400,000 distinct CDR3 sequences, 15% to 19% recorded once. CDR3 length equals 12 residues. CDR1 and CDR2 (germline): DFQATT, SNEGSKA (reference sequence). Calling hyperthyroidism stable required that no ophthalmopathy show up within 18 months of follow-up.

The receptor comes from a woman aged 18 to 35 with stable Graves' hyperthyroidism. The sequenced sample was peripheral blood. J is TRBJ1-1 and V is TRBV20-1; no reliable D call. CDR3 protein: CRGREGYTEAFF. Written as DNA, the CDR3 is TGCAGAGGAAGGGAGGGCTACACTGAAGCTTTCTTT.